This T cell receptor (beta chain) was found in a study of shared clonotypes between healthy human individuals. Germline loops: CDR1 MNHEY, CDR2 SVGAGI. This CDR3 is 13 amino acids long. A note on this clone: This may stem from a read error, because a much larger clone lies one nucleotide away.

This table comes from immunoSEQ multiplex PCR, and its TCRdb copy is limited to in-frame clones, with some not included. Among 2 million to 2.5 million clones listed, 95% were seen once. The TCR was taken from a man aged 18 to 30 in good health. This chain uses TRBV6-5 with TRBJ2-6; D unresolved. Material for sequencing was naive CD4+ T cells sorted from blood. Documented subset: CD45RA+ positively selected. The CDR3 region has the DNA TGTGCCAGCAGTTACTCTGGGACCAACGTCCTGACTTTC. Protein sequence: CASSYSGTNVLTF.